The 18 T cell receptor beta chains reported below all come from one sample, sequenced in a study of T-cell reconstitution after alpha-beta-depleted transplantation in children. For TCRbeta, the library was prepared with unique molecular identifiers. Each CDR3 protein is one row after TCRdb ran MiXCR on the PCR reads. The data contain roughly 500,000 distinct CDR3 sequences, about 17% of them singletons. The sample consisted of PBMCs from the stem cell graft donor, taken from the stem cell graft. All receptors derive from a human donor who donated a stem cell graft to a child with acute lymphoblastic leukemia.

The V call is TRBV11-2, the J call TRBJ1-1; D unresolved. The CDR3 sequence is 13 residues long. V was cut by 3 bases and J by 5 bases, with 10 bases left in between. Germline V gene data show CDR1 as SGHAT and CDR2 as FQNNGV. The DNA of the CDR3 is TGTGCCAGCAGCTTTACCGGGGAGACTGAAGCTTTCTTT. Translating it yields CASSFTGETEAFF.

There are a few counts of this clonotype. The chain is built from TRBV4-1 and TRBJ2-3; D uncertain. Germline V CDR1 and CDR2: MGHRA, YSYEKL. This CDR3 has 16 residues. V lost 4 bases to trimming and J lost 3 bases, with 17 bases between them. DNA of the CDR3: TGCGCCAGCAGCCCCGGGTTTTTTCGAGGTACAGATACGCAGTATTTT. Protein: CASSPGFFRGTDTQYF.

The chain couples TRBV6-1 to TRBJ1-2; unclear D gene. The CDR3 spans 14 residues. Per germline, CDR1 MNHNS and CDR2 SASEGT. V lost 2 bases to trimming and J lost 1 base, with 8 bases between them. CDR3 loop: CASSELLLNYGYTF. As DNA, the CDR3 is TGTGCCAGCAGTGAACTCCTACTTAACTATGGCTACACCTTC.

CDR3 loop: CASSWEQGYEQYF. The DNA for the CDR3 is TGCGCCAGCAGCTGGGAACAGGGGTACGAGCAGTACTTC. The chain employs TRBV5-1 and TRBJ2-7; 7 nucleotides match TRBD1. V shed 3 bases, J shed 4 bases, and the junction held 4 bases outside the gene matches. Germline CDR1 is SGHRS and CDR2 is YFSETQ. The CDR3 runs to 13 residues.

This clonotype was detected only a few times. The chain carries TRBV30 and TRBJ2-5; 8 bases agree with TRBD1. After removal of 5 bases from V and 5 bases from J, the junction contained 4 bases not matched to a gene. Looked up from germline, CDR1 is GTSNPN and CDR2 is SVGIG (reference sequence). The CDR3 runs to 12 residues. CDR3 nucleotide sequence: TGTGCCTGGGACAGGGGTTTCGAGACCCAGTACTTC. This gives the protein CAWDRGFETQYF.

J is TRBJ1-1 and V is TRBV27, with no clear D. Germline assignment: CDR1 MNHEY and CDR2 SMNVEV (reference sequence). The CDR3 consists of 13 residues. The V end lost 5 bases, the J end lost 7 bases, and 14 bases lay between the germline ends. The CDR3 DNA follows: TGTGCCAGCAGTCCTCCCGGGCAGATTGAAGCTTTCTTT. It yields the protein CASSPPGQIEAFF.

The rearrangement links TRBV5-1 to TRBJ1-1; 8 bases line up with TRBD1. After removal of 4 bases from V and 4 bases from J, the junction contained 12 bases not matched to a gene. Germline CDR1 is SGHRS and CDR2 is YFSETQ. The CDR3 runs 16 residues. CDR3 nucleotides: TGCGCCAGCAGCCCGACAGGGGCCGGATGGGGCACTGAAGCTTTCTTT. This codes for CASSPTGAGWGTEAFF.

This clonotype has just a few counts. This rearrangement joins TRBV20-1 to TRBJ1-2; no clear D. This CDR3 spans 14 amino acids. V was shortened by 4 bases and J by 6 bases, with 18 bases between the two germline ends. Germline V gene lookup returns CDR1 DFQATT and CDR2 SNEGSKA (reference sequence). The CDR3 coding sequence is TGCAGTGCTATCCACCCAGCTTTCGTTAATGGCTACACCTTC. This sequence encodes CSAIHPAFVNGYTF.

The CDR3 DNA sequence: TGTGCCAGCAGCCCTCTCGGGGGGGCGAAAACTGAAGCTTTCTTT. This gives the protein CASSPLGGAKTEAFF. This chain connects TRBV7-3 to TRBJ1-1; possibly TRBD1 for D (6 bases). Trimming stripped 5 bases from V and 5 bases from J, with 18 bases between. Germline V gene lookup returns CDR1 SGHTA and CDR2 FQGTGA. The CDR3 is 15 amino acids.

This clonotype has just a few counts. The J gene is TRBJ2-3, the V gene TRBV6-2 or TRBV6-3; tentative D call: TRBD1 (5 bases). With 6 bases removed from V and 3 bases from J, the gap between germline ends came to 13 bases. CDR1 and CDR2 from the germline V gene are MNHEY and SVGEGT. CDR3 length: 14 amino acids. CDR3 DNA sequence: TGTGCCAGCAGGCTAGGGGTTTCGACAGATACGCAGTATTTT. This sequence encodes CASRLGVSTDTQYF.

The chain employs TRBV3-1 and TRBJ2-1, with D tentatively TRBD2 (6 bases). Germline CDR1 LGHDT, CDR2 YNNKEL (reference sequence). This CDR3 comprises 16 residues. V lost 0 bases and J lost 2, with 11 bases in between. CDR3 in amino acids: CASSQDGGKPYNEQFF. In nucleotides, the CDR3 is TGTGCCAGCAGCCAAGACGGGGGAAAACCCTACAATGAGCAGTTCTTC.

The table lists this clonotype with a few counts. The CDR3 DNA is TGTGCCATCAGGGGGGACAGGACGAACACCGGGGAGCTGTTTTTT. Its protein product is CAIRGDRTNTGELFF. This chain links TRBV10-3 with TRBJ2-2; TRBD1 matches 8 bases. This CDR3 has 15 amino acids. In germline, CDR1 is ENHRY, CDR2 SYGVKD. J lost 0 bases, V lost 6 bases, and 3 bases had no gene match.

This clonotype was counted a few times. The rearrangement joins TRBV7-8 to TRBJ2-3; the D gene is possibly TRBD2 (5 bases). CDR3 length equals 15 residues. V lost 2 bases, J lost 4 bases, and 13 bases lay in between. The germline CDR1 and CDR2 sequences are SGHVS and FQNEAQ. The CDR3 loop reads CASSLLGGLPDTQYF. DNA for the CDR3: TGTGCCAGCAGCTTACTCGGCGGGTTGCCAGATACGCAGTATTTT.

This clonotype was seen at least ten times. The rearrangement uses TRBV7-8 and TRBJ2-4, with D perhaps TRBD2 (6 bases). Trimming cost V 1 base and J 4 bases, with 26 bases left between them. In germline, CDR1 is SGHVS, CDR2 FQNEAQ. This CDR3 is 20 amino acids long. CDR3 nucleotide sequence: TGTGCCAGCAGCTTAGAGGGGATACTAGCCCGGGAGCCAGCGAAAAACATTCAGTACTTC. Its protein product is CASSLEGILAREPAKNIQYF.

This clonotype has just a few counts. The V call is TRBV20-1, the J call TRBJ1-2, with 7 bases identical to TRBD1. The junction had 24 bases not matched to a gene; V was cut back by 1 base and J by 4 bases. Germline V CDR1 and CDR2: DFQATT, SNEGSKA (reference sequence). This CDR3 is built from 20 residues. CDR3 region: CSARGPAQGVGRDSFYGYTF. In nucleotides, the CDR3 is TGCAGTGCTAGAGGGCCAGCGCAGGGGGTAGGCAGAGATTCTTTCTATGGCTACACCTTC.

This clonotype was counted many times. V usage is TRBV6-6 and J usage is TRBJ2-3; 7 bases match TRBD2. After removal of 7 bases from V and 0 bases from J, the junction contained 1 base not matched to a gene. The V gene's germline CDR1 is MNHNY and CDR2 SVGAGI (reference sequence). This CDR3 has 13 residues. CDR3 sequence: CASTGGSTDTQYF. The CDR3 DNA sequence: TGTGCCAGCACGGGAGGCAGCACAGATACGCAGTATTTT.

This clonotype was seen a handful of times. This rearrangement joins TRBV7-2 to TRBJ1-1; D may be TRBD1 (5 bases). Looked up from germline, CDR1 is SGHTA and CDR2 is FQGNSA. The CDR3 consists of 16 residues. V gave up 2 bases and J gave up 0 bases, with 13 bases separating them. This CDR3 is CASSLRGWGMNTEAFF. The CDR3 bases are TGTGCCAGCAGCTTAAGGGGCTGGGGGATGAACACTGAAGCTTTCTTT.

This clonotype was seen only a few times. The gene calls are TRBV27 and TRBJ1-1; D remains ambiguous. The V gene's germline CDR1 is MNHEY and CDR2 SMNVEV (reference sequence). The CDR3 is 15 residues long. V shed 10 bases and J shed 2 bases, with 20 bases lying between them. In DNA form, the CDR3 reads TGTGCCACCTTTAGAAATAATCTCCTTAACACTGAAGCTTTCTTT. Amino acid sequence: CATFRNNLLNTEAFF.